This entry lists 18 T cell receptor beta chains sequenced from one sample in a study of siplizumab effects on memory and regulatory T cells. TCRdb keeps only in-frame clones here, not all; method: immunoSEQ multiplex PCR. The sample holds 75,000 to 100,000 clones, roughly 94% seen once. Sequenced material: non-Treg CD4+ T cells sorted from blood. Every receptor here comes from a human donor in good health.

CDR3 amino acids: CASSGSGIEDTQYF. Written as DNA, the CDR3 is TGTGCCAGCAGCGGTAGCGGGATAGAAGATACGCAGTATTTT. The chain is built from TRBV9 and TRBJ2-3; 8 nucleotides agree with TRBD2. V dropped 3 bases and J dropped 5; count of bases not matched to a gene: 5. The germline CDR1 and CDR2 sequences are SGDLS and YYNGEE. The CDR3 contains 14 residues.

This chain uses TRBV5-1 with TRBJ1-1; D perhaps matches TRBD1 (5 bases). The CDR3 has 19 residues. V lost 6 bases and J 0 bases, leaving 27 bases between the germline ends. Germline CDR1 reads SGHRS; CDR2 reads YFSETQ. CDR3 DNA: TGCGCCAGCACCGAGGGGAGTCATGGGACCTCCCACATGAACACTGAAGCTTTCTTT. This encodes CASTEGSHGTSHMNTEAFF.

The gene calls are TRBV10-1 and TRBJ1-2; D remains unclear. The CDR3 has 13 amino acids. Per germline, CDR1 WNHNN and CDR2 SYGVQD (reference sequence). Trimming removed 0 bases at V and 6 bases at J, with 8 bases between. In nucleotides, the CDR3 is TGCGCCAGCAGTGAGTCGGGGTCGCATGGCTACACCTTC. This sequence encodes CASSESGSHGYTF.

This clone was seen just once. This sequence joins TRBV6-5 and TRBJ1-3; D unclear. The CDR3 loop spans 11 amino acids. V lost 5 bases and J lost 4, with 3 bases in between. In germline, CDR1 is MNHEY, CDR2 SVGAGI. The CDR3 sequence: CASSKGNTIYF. The CDR3 DNA reads as TGTGCCAGCAGTAAGGGAAACACCATATATTTT.

The chain recombines TRBV27 with TRBJ1-2; D uncertain. V lost 0 bases to trimming and J lost 8 bases, with 16 bases between them. CDR1 is MNHEY, CDR2 SMNVEV, per germline (reference sequence). The CDR3 is 15 residues long. CDR3 sequence: CASSLSRVRLEGYTF. DNA of the CDR3: TGTGCCAGCAGTTTATCTCGTGTTAGGCTAGAGGGCTACACCTTC.

The CDR3, as DNA: TGTGCCAGCAGTTACTCGACAGGGGCTGAAGCTTTCTTT. Its protein is CASSYSTGAEAFF. The chain is built from TRBV6-5 and TRBJ1-1, with 8 bases matching TRBD1. The germline CDR1 and CDR2 sequences are MNHEY and SVGAGI. The J segment lost 6 bases and the V segment lost 0 bases, leaving 0 bases of the junction unmatched. The CDR3 is made up of 13 amino acids.

The genes are TRBV4-1 and TRBJ1-2, with D possibly being TRBD1 (5 bases). V was trimmed by 4 bases and J by 8 bases, leaving 17 bases between them. The CDR3 sequence is 14 residues long. CDR1 is MGHRA and CDR2 is YSYEKL in the germline V gene. For the CDR3, the DNA is TGCGCCAGCAGCCCAGCAGGGAACTTAAGAGGCTACACCTTC. This encodes CASSPAGNLRGYTF.

V and J are TRBV6-1 and TRBJ2-1, with no clear D. Trimming left V 2 bases short and J 0 bases short, with 14 bases between. The CDR3 has 17 amino acids. Germline lookup yields CDR1 MNHNS and CDR2 SASEGT. CDR3 coding DNA: TGTGCCAGCAGTGAATCACTTTTTCAGAGCTCCTACAATGAGCAGTTCTTC. It codes for CASSESLFQSSYNEQFF.

The V gene is TRBV5-1, the J gene TRBJ1-1; no firm D call. Germline CDR1 and CDR2: SGHRS and YFSETQ. V was trimmed by 1 base and J by 4 bases, leaving 8 bases between them. This CDR3 is 13 amino acids long. DNA of the CDR3: TGCGCCAGCAGCTTGAGGGCTGGCACTGAAGCTTTCTTT. It yields the protein CASSLRAGTEAFF.

The rearrangement links TRBV27 to TRBJ1-2; D possibly corresponds to TRBD1 (6 bases). Per germline, CDR1 MNHEY and CDR2 SMNVEV (reference sequence). The CDR3 covers 14 residues. V was trimmed by 3 bases and J by 2 bases, leaving 10 bases between them. CDR3 residues: CASSFAGQNYGYTF. CDR3 coding DNA: TGTGCCAGCAGTTTTGCTGGACAGAACTATGGCTACACCTTC.

This sequence joins TRBV18 and TRBJ2-7, with 9 bases aligning to TRBD1. Germline V CDR1 and CDR2: KGHSH, LQKENI. V lost 2 bases, J lost 2 bases, and 7 bases stayed unmatched. The CDR3 sequence is 16 residues long. CDR3 sequence (DNA): TGTGCCAGCTCACCATCCCGGGACAGGGTGCCCTACGAGCAGTACTTC. Translating gives CASSPSRDRVPYEQYF.

This clone was recorded once. This chain joins TRBV10-3 and TRBJ2-7, with D maybe TRBD2 (5 bases). In germline, CDR1 is ENHRY, CDR2 SYGVKD. Trimming stripped 2 bases from V and 2 bases from J, with 10 bases between. The CDR3 runs 14 residues. The DNA of the CDR3 is TGTGCCATCAGTGAGCAAACCGGGACCTACGAGCAGTACTTC. As protein: CAISEQTGTYEQYF.

The CDR3 nucleotides are TGTGCCACCAGCAGAGATGGCGGGACAGGGGGTGAAAAACTGTTTTTT. It translates to CATSRDGGTGGEKLFF. The chain combines TRBV15 with TRBJ1-4; 11 bases match TRBD1. With V trimmed by 0 bases and J by 7 bases, 4 bases remained unmatched. This CDR3 has 16 residues. Germline V gives CDR1 LNHNV, CDR2 YYDKDF (reference sequence).

The chain employs TRBV28 and TRBJ2-7; D might be TRBD1 (6 bases). The germline CDR1 and CDR2 sequences are MDHEN and SYDVKM. The CDR3 loop spans 11 amino acids. V was cut by 2 bases and J by 10 bases, with 9 bases left in between. CDR3 region: CASSLQGSQYF. The CDR3 DNA reads TGTGCCAGCAGTTTACAGGGGTCCCAGTACTTC.

The chain has TRBV7-9 and TRBJ1-1, with D perhaps matching TRBD1 (6 bases). The germline V gene has CDR1 SEHNR and CDR2 FQNEAQ (reference sequence). V gave up 1 base and J gave up 4 bases, with 16 bases separating them. CDR3 length: 16 amino acids. The DNA for the CDR3 is TGTGCCAGCAGCTTAGGTGTCGGGGGCGCCGGCACTGAAGCTTTCTTT. It yields the protein CASSLGVGGAGTEAFF.

The chain recombines TRBV5-4 with TRBJ2-7; D perhaps matches TRBD2 (6 bases). V lost 8 bases and J 5 bases, leaving 23 bases between the germline ends. Germline values: CDR1 SGHNT, CDR2 YYREEE (reference sequence). This CDR3 is built from 15 residues. The DNA of the CDR3 is TGTGCCAGAACCTGGAGGGGAGAGAGTCCGCACGAGCAGTACTTC. Residues: CARTWRGESPHEQYF.

The chain carries TRBV19 and TRBJ2-2, with TRBD2 matching over 12 bases. V dropped 0 bases and J dropped 7; count of bases not matched to a gene: 3. The length of the CDR3 is 16 residues. In germline, CDR1 is LNHDA, CDR2 SQIVND (reference sequence). The CDR3 DNA is TGTGCCAGTAGTATAGAGACTAGCGGGAGTTTCGGGGAGCTGTTTTTT. This codes for CASSIETSGSFGELFF. The full variable domain, rest sourced from reference TRBV19 and TRBJ2-2, is DGGITQSPKYLFRKEGQNVTLSCEQNLNHDAMYWYRQDPGQGLRLIYYSQIVNDFQKGDIAEGYSVSREKKESFPLTVTSAQKNPTAFYLCASSIETSGSFGELFFGEGSRLTVL.

This chain connects TRBV2 to TRBJ2-3; 7 nucleotides agree with TRBD2. Unmatched junction bases numbered 7, after V lost 11 bases and J lost 2 bases. The V gene's germline CDR1 is SNHLY and CDR2 FYNNEI. The CDR3 totals 13 residues. Here the CDR3 DNA reads TGTGCCTCACGGGGGGAAATCACAGATACGCAGTATTTT. Translating it yields CASRGEITDTQYF. The entire variable domain, with the rest obtained from reference TRBV2 and TRBJ2-3, is as follows: EPEVTQTPSHQVTQMGQEVILRCVPISNHLYFYWYRQILGQKVEFLVSFYNNEISEKSEIFDDQFSVERPDGSNFTLKIRSTKLEDSAMYFCASRGEITDTQYFGPGTRLTVL.